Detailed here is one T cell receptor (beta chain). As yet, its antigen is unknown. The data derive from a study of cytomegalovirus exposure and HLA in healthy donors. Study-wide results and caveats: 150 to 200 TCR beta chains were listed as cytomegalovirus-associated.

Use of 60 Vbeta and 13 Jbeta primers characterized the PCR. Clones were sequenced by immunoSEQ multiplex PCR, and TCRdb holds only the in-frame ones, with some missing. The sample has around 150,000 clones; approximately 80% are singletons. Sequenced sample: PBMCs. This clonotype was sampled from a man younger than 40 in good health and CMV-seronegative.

This CDR3 reads CASSLSTVLPAHEQFF. The CDR3 coding sequence is TGTGCCAGCAGTTTATCCACAGTGTTGCCCGCCCATGAGCAGTTCTTC. This chain joins TRBV27 and TRBJ2-1; D is unresolved. The CDR3 is made up of 16 amino acids. V dropped 0 bases and J dropped 8 bases, with 17 bases sitting between them. Germline loops: CDR1 MNHEY, CDR2 SMNVEV (reference sequence).